Here is one T cell receptor beta chain with its context. Germline V lookup: CDR1 SGHRS, CDR2 YFSETQ. V lost 5 bases and J lost 8, with 16 bases in between. This CDR3 has 13 residues. The sample is drawn from a study of shared clonotypes between healthy human individuals. Libraries were prepared by immunoSEQ multiplex PCR; TCRdb keeps only in-frame clonotypes and omits some of them. The sample comprises 740,000 or so clones, about 80% of which are singletons, and 1.5% to 2% rests with the top ten. The TCR comes from a woman aged 25 to 45 in good health. The material sequenced was memory CD4+ T cells sorted from blood. The sample's subset: CD45RA-negative fraction. The chain carries TRBV5-1 and TRBJ1-2; possibly TRBD1 for D (5 bases). The CDR3 sequence: CASSWGVSYGYTF. CDR3 in DNA: TGCGCCAGCAGTTGGGGCGTTTCATACGGCTACACCTTC.